Listed below are T cell receptor beta chains from one sample, sequenced in a study of blood T cell repertoires in COVID-19. Profiling relied on immunoSEQ multiplex PCR, and the TCRdb table lists in-frame clones only, not all of them. Among about 280,000 clones listed, about 88% were seen once. Sequencing was performed on peripheral blood. The receptor set was obtained from a woman aged 30 to 39 with COVID-19, enrolled during active disease. The CDR3 runs from the conserved cysteine through the conserved F or W. A D gene is named only where the DNA matches it firmly. Size is omitted from some rows. Given values are once, few, many or a class for expanded clones.

NA | TRBJ2-1 | NA | TRBV5-1 | CASSLASGGGYNEQFF | TGCGCCAGCAGCTTGGCTAGCGGAGGGGGCTACAATGAGCAGTTCTTC
NA | TRBJ2-7 | TRBD1 | TRBV7-8 | CASSLVGRGPDEQYF | TGTGCCAGCAGCTTAGTCGGCAGGGGGCCTGACGAGCAGTACTTC
once | TRBJ1-2 | NA | TRBV14 | CASSQDFTHGYTF | TGTGCCAGCAGCCAAGATTTTACTCATGGCTACACCTTC
NA | TRBJ2-7 | NA | TRBV2 | CASSGSGDGEQYF | TGTGCCAGCAGTGGATCAGGGGATGGCGAGCAGTACTTC
NA | TRBJ1-5 | NA | TRBV7-2 | CASSFYSDQPQHF | TGTGCCAGCAGCTTTTATTCGGATCAGCCCCAGCATTTT
NA | TRBJ2-5 | TRBD1 | TRBV7-9 | CASRPTRQGREETQYF | TGTGCCAGCAGACCAACCCGACAGGGACGGGAAGAGACCCAGTACTTC
once | TRBJ2-7 | NA | TRBV20-1 | CSASNGGAYEQYF | TGCAGTGCTAGTAACGGGGGAGCCTACGAGCAGTACTTC
NA | TRBJ2-1 | TRBD2 | TRBV6-1 | CAGGRKDEQFF | TGTGCCGGCGGGAGGAAGGATGAGCAGTTCTTC
NA | TRBJ2-7 | NA | TRBV5-5 | CASSLSPQVYEQYF | TGTGCCAGCAGCTTGTCCCCCCAGGTCTACGAGCAGTACTTC
NA | TRBJ2-5 | NA | TRBV19 | CASNKGRQETQYF | TGTGCCAGTAACAAGGGGCGGCAAGAGACCCAGTACTTC
NA | TRBJ2-5 | TRBD1 | TRBV28 | CASSPPGQGQETQYF | TGTGCCAGCAGTCCCCCCGGACAGGGCCAAGAGACCCAGTACTTC
NA | TRBJ2-5 | NA | TRBV2 | CASSTRDTPGLVAQETQYF | TGTGCCAGCAGTACCAGGGACACGCCCGGGTTGGTGGCCCAAGAGACCCAGTACTTC
NA | TRBJ2-3 | TRBD1 | TRBV7-9 | CAIVDPGQYTDTQYF | TGTGCCATCGTAGACCCGGGACAGTACACAGATACGCAGTATTTT
few | TRBJ1-2 | NA | TRBV25-1 | CASSERGGSYGYTF | TGTGCCAGCAGTGAACGGGGGGGTAGCTATGGCTACACCTTC
NA | TRBJ2-7 | NA | TRBV2 | CASSEGGNEQYF | TGTGCCAGCAGTGAAGGAGGGAACGAGCAGTACTTC
NA | TRBJ2-6 | NA | TRBV19 | CASSAQSSGANVLTF | TGTGCCAGTAGCGCACAGTCCTCTGGGGCCAACGTCCTGACTTTC
NA | TRBJ2-1 | NA | TRBV9 | CASSPYTSSYNEQFF | TGTGCCAGCAGCCCGTACACAAGCTCCTACAATGAGCAGTTCTTC
NA | TRBJ2-1 | TRBD2 | TRBV9 | CASSVSGLAFNEQFF | TGTGCCAGCAGCGTCTCGGGACTAGCCTTCAATGAGCAGTTCTTC
NA | TRBJ1-2 | NA | TRBV2 | CASSAGRNYGYTF | TGTGCCAGCAGTGCCGGCAGGAACTATGGCTACACCTTC
NA | TRBJ1-1 | TRBD1 | TRBV5-1 | CASSLAGGGMNTEAFF | TGCGCCAGCAGCTTGGCAGGGGGCGGGATGAACACTGAAGCTTTCTTT
NA | TRBJ1-5 | TRBD1 | TRBV6-2/TRBV6-3 | CASSDGTGNQPQHF | TGTGCCAGCAGCGATGGGACAGGGAATCAGCCCCAGCATTTT
NA | TRBJ1-6 | TRBD1 | TRBV28 | CASRTTGGSYNSPLHF | TGTGCCAGCAGGACGACAGGGGGCTCCTATAATTCACCCCTCCACTTT
NA | TRBJ2-7 | NA | TRBV24-1 | CATSDRVSYEQYF | TGTGCCACCAGTGACAGGGTTTCATACGAGCAGTACTTC
NA | TRBJ1-6 | NA | TRBV7-3 | CASSQISNSPLHF | TGTGCCAGCAGCCAGATCAGTAATTCACCCCTCCACTTT
once | TRBJ2-1 | TRBD2 | TRBV7-3 | CASSLGLAGDAEQFF | TGTGCCAGCAGCTTAGGACTAGCGGGAGACGCTGAGCAGTTCTTC
NA | TRBJ2-3 | TRBD1 | TRBV6-2/TRBV6-3 | CASSYSRGGRTDTQYF | TGTGCCAGCAGTTACTCGAGAGGGGGCCGCACAGATACGCAGTATTTT
NA | TRBJ2-3 | NA | TRBV7-9 | CASGELADTQYF | TGTGCCAGCGGCGAACTAGCAGATACGCAGTATTTT
NA | TRBJ1-1 | TRBD1 | TRBV6-2/TRBV6-3 | CASSSRGRGATEAFF | TGTGCCAGCAGTTCCAGGGGGCGCGGGGCCACTGAAGCTTTCTTT
once | TRBJ1-5 | TRBD1 | TRBV5-1 | CASSLAPDRGPQHF | TGCGCCAGCAGCTTGGCGCCGGACAGGGGGCCCCAGCATTTT
NA | TRBJ2-2 | NA | TRBV19 | CASSIVQGATGELFF | TGTGCCAGTAGTATAGTTCAGGGTGCAACCGGGGAGCTGTTTTTT
NA | TRBJ1-6 | NA | TRBV27 | CASSPEFFSPLHF | TGTGCCAGCAGTCCCGAGTTTTTTTCACCCCTCCACTTT
NA | TRBJ1-5 | NA | TRBV27 | CASTQGNQPQHF | TGTGCCAGCACTCAGGGCAACCAGCCCCAGCATTTT
few | TRBJ2-7 | NA | TRBV5-6 | CASSNQGRKQYF | TGTGCCAGCAGCAACCAGGGTCGAAAGCAGTACTTC
NA | TRBJ2-2 | TRBD1 | TRBV24-1 | CATSDFTGETGELFF | TGTGCCACCAGTGATTTTACAGGGGAGACCGGGGAGCTGTTTTTT
NA | TRBJ2-7 | NA | TRBV5-4 | CASSPRRNLYEQYF | TGTGCCAGCAGTCCTCGGCGGAACCTCTACGAGCAGTACTTC
NA | TRBJ2-3 | NA | TRBV5-6 | CASSLPGRASADTQYF | TGTGCCAGCAGCTTGCCGGGCAGGGCCAGTGCAGATACGCAGTATTTT
few | TRBJ1-2 | NA | TRBV2 | CASSDIPNYGYTF | TGTGCCAGCAGTGACATCCCAAACTATGGCTACACCTTC
NA | TRBJ2-1 | TRBD2 | TRBV5-1 | CASSFRRPGMERGRYNEQFF | TGCGCCAGCAGCTTCCGCCGGCCGGGGATGGAGCGGGGACGCTACAATGAGCAGTTCTTC
NA | TRBJ1-2 | TRBD1 | TRBV7-2 | CASSLQGANYGYTF | TGTGCCAGCAGCTTACAGGGGGCTAACTATGGCTACACCTTC
few | TRBJ1-2 | NA | TRBV23-1 | CASSQRGWGYTF | TGCGCCAGCAGTCAAAGGGGTTGGGGCTACACCTTC
NA | TRBJ1-1 | NA | TRBV7-2 | CASSLQAGSNTEAFF | TGTGCCAGCAGCCTGCAGGCGGGGTCGAACACTGAAGCTTTCTTT
NA | TRBJ1-4 | TRBD1 | TRBV29-1 | CSVKTGSNEKLFF | TGCAGCGTTAAGACAGGGAGTAATGAAAAACTGTTTTTT
NA | TRBJ2-2 | NA | TRBV24-1 | CATSDLPGGREDTGELFF | TGTGCCACCAGTGACCTCCCCGGGGGGCGGGAAGACACCGGGGAGCTGTTTTTT
NA | TRBJ2-1 | TRBD2 | TRBV5-6 | CASSLLSGRAYNEQFF | TGTGCCAGCAGCCTCCTTAGCGGGAGGGCCTACAATGAGCAGTTCTTC
NA | TRBJ1-5 | NA | TRBV5-8 | CASSLLLPGQISNQPQHF | TGTGCCAGCAGCTTGCTCCTACCGGGACAAATTAGCAATCAGCCCCAGCATTTT
NA | TRBJ1-3 | TRBD1 | TRBV9 | CASSVYDRGSGNTIYF | TGTGCCAGCAGCGTCTACGACAGGGGCTCTGGAAACACCATATATTTT
once | TRBJ1-1 | TRBD1 | TRBV30 | CAWNDRDEAFF | TGTGCCTGGAATGACAGGGATGAGGCTTTCTTT
NA | TRBJ2-7 | NA | TRBV3-1/TRBV3-2 | CASSPNTGLGHSYEQYF | TGTGCCAGCAGCCCAAATACAGGGCTGGGACACTCCTACGAGCAGTACTTC
once | TRBJ1-2 | TRBD1 | TRBV6-4 | CASSGTGTGAGYTF | TGTGCCAGCAGTGGCACCGGGACAGGGGCTGGCTACACCTTC
NA | TRBJ2-7 | TRBD1 | TRBV5-5 | CASSFGWTGENEQYF | TGTGCCAGCAGCTTCGGGTGGACAGGGGAAAACGAGCAGTACTTC